What follows are 2 T cell receptor beta chains derived from one specimen sequenced in a study of blood T cell repertoires in COVID-19. The table came from immunoSEQ multiplex PCR; TCRdb's copy has only in-frame clones and leaves some out. The sample has 85,000 to 130,000 clones; 92% are singletons. The sample comprised peripheral blood. These receptors came from a man aged 65 to 79 with acute or convalescent COVID-19.

The rearrangement joins TRBV18 to TRBJ2-7; D is possibly TRBD1 (5 bases). CDR1 is KGHSH and CDR2 is LQKENI in the germline V gene. The CDR3 has 15 amino acids. V lost 4 bases and J lost 4, with 17 bases in between. CDR3 bases: TGTGCCAGCTCACTCTTCAGGGATCCAATGTACGAGCAGTACTTC. It encodes CASSLFRDPMYEQYF.

This clone was counted once. The CDR3 region has the DNA TGCGCCAGCAGCTTGGGGACAGGGACTGAAGCTTTCTTT. This sequence encodes CASSLGTGTEAFF. This chain connects TRBV5-1 to TRBJ1-1; 8 bases agree with TRBD1. Trimming at V came to 0 bases and at J to 5 bases, leaving 0 bases not matched to a gene. This CDR3 has 13 amino acids. The germline V gene encodes CDR1 SGHRS and CDR2 YFSETQ.